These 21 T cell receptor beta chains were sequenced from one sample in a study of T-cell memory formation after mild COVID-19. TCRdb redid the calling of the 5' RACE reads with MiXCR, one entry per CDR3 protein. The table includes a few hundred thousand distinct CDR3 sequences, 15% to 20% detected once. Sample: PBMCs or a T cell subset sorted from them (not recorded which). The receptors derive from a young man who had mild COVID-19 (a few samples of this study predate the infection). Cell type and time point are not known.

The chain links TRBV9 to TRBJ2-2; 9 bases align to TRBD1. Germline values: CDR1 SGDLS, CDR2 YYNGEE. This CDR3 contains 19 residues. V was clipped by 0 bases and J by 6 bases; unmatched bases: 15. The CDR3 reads CASSVVGRSGQGFSGELFF. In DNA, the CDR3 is TGTGCCAGCAGCGTAGTTGGGAGATCGGGACAGGGATTTTCCGGGGAGCTGTTTTTT.

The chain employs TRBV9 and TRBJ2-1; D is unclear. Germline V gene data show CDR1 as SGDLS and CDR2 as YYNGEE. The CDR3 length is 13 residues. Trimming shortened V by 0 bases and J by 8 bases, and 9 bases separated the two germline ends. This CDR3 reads CASSVEQYHEQFF. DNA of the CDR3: TGTGCCAGCAGCGTAGAACAGTATCATGAGCAGTTCTTC.

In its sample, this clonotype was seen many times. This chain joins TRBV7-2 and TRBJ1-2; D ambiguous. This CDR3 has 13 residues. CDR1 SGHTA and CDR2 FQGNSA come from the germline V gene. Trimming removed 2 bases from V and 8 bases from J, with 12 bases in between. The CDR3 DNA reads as TGTGCCAGCAGCTTATTTGAGGGCGGAGGCTACACCTTC. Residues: CASSLFEGGGYTF.

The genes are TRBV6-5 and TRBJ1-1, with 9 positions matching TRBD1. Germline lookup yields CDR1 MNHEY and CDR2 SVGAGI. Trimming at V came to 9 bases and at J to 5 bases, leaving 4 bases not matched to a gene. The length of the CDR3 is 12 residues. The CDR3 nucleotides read TGTGCCAGTGGGACAGGGCTTACTGAAGCTTTCTTT. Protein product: CASGTGLTEAFF.

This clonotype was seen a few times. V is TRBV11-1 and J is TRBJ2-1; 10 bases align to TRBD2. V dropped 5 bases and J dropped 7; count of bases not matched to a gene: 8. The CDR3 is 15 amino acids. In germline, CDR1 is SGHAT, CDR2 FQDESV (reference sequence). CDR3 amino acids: CASSPRLAGINEQFF. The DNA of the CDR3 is TGTGCCAGCAGCCCCCGACTAGCGGGTATAAATGAGCAGTTCTTC.

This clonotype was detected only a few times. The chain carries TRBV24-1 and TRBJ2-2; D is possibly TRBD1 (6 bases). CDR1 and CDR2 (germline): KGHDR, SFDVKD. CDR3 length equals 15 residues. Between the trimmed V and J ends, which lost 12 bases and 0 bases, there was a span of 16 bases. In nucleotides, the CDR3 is TGTGCCGCATCCGGGACACCGCCGAACACCGGGGAGCTGTTTTTT. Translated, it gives CAASGTPPNTGELFF.

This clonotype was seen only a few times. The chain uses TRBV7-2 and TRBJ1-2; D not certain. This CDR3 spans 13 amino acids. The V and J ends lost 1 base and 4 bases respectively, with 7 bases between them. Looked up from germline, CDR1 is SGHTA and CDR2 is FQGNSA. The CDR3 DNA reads TGTGCCAGCAGCTTAGATTCAGCCTATGGCTACACCTTC. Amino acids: CASSLDSAYGYTF.

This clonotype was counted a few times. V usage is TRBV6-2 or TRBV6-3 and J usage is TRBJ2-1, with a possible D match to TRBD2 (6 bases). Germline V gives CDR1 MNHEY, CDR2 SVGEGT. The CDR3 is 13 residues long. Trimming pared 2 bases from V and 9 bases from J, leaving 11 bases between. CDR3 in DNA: TGTGCCAGCAGTTACCGGGACTTGGGTGAGCAGTTCTTC. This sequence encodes CASSYRDLGEQFF.

The CDR3 bases are TGTGCCAGCAGGGAGCGGGGGGTGCCCTACAATGAGCAGTTCTTC. As protein: CASRERGVPYNEQFF. The chain is built from TRBV12-3 or TRBV12-4 and TRBJ2-1; TRBD2 agrees at 9 bases. Trimming at V came to 6 bases and at J to 2 bases, leaving 5 bases not matched to a gene. The CDR3 contains 15 residues.

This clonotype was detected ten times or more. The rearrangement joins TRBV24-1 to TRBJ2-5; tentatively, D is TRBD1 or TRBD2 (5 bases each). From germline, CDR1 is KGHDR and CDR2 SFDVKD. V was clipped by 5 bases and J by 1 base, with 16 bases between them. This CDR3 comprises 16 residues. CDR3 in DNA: TGTGCCACCAGTGCGTCCCGGTGGGGGAGCCAAGAGACCCAGTACTTC. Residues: CATSASRWGSQETQYF.

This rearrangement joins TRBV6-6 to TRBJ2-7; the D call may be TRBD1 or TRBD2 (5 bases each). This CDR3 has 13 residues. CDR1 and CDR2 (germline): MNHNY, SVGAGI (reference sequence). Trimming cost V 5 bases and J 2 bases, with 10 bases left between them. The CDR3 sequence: CASSRDVTYEQYV. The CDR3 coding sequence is TGTGCCAGCAGTCGGGACGTTACCTACGAGCAGTACGTC.

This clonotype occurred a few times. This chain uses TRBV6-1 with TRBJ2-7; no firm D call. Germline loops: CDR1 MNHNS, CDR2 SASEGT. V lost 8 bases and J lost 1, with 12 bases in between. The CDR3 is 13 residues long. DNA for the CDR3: TGTGCCAGCTCCAGGCAGGTTTCCTACGAGCAGTACTTC. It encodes CASSRQVSYEQYF.

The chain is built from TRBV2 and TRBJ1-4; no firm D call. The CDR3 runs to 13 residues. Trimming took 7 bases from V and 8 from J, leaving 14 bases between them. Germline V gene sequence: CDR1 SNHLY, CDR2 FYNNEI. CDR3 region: CASNLEAREKLFF. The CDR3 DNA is TGTGCCAGCAATCTGGAGGCGCGGGAAAAACTGTTTTTT. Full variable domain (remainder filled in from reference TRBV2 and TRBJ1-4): EPEVTQTPSHQVTQMGQEVILRCVPISNHLYFYWYRQILGQKVEFLVSFYNNEISEKSEIFDDQFSVERPDGSNFTLKIRSTKLEDSAMYFCASNLEAREKLFFGSGTQLSVL.

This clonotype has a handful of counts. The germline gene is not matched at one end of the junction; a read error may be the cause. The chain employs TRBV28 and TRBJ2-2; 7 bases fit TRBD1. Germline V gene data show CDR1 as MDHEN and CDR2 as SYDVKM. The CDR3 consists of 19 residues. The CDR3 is CASSPNRPSAGGNIGELFF. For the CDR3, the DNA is TGTGCCAGCAGCCCAAACCGCCCTTCGGCAGGGGGTAACATCGGGGAGCTGTTTTTT. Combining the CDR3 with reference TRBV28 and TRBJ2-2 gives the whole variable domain DVKVTQSSRYLVKRTGEKVFLECVQDMDHENMFWYRQDPGLGLRLIYFSYDVKMKEKGDIPEGYSVSREKKERFSLILESASTNQTSMYLCASSPNRPSAGGNIGELFFGEGSRLTVL.

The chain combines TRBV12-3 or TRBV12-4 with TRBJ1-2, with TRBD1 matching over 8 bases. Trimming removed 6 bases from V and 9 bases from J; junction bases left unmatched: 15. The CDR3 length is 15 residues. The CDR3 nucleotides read TGTGCCAGCAGCCGCCGACGACAGGGGAAATATTGCTACACCTTC. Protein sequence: CASSRRRQGKYCYTF.

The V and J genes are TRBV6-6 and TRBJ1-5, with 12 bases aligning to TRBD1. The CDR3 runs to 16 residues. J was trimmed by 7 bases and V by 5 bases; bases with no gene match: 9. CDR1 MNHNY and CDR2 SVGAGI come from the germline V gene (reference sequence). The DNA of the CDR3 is TGTGCCAGCAGTCTACTCGGGGACAGGGGGCAACAGCCCCAGCATTTT. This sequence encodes CASSLLGDRGQQPQHF.

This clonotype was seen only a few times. The CDR3 sequence: CASSWSGIGNIQYF. The DNA of the CDR3 is TGTGCCAGCAGCTGGAGCGGAATAGGGAACATTCAGTACTTC. The chain has TRBV5-5 and TRBJ2-4; tentatively, D is TRBD2 (5 bases). V lost 3 bases and J 7 bases, leaving 14 bases between the germline ends. From germline, CDR1 is SGHKS and CDR2 YYEKEE (reference sequence). This CDR3 is 14 amino acids long.

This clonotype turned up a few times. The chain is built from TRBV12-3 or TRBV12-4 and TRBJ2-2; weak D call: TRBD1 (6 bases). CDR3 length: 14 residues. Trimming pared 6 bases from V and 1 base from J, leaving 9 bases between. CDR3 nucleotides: TGTGCCAGCAGCGGGACATTGAACACCGGGGAGCTGTTTTTT. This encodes CASSGTLNTGELFF.

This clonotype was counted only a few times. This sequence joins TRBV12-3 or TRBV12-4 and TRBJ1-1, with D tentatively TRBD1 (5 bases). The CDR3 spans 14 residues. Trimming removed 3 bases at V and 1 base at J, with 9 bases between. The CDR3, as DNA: TGTGCCAGCAGTTTCTCCCAGGGGAACACTGAAGCTTTCTTT. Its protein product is CASSFSQGNTEAFF.

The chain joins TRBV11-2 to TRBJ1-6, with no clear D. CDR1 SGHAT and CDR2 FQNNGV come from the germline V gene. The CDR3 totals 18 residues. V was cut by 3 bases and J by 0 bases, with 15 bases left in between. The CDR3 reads CASSLGGLRSSYNSPLHF. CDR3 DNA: TGTGCCAGCAGCTTGGGAGGACTGCGGAGCTCCTATAATTCACCCCTCCACTTT. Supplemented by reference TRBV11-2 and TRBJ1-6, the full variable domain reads EAGVAQSPRYKIIEKRQSVAFWCNPISGHATLYWYQQILGQGPKLLIQFQNNGVVDDSQLPKDRFSAERLKGVDSTLKIQPAKLEDSAVYLCASSLGGLRSSYNSPLHFGNGTRLTVT.

The CDR3 loop is CASSPTPRGHPKYF. Here the CDR3 DNA reads TGTGCCAGCAGCCCCACACCGAGGGGCCACCCTAAGTACTTC. This sequence joins TRBV2 and TRBJ2-5; perhaps D is TRBD1 or TRBD2 (5 bases each). CDR1 is SNHLY and CDR2 is FYNNEI in the germline V gene. Trimming took 6 bases from V and 12 from J, leaving 23 bases between them. There are 14 residues in the CDR3.